Listed below are T cell receptor beta chains from one sample, sequenced in a study of early T cells in non-severe SARS-CoV-2 infection. TCRdb reprocessed the 5' RACE reads with MiXCR, giving one entry per CDR3 protein. The table includes over 35,000 distinct CDR3 sequences, over 3.5% detected once. Specimen: whole blood. The receptor set was obtained from an adult who was a healthcare worker with PCR-confirmed SARS-CoV-2 infection or an uninfected control (not recorded which). The CDR3 runs from the conserved cysteine through the conserved F or W. A D gene is named only where the DNA matches it firmly. Clone size is given for some rows only: seen once, a few or many times, or a class if the clone is expanded.

abundance	d_gene	v_gene	j_gene	CDR3aa	CDR3nt
few	TRBD1	TRBV6-6	TRBJ2-3	CASGDRSDTQYF	TGTGCCAGCGGGGACAGGTCAGATACGCAGTATTTT
many	NA	TRBV30	TRBJ2-1	CAWSVGSYNEQFF	TGTGCCTGGAGTGTAGGCAGCTACAATGAGCAGTTCTTC
many	NA	TRBV7-6	TRBJ1-1	CASSSNSNTEAFF	TGTGCCAGCAGCTCAAATTCTAACACTGAAGCTTTCTTT
many	TRBD2	TRBV24-1	TRBJ2-1	CATSDAGRDQEQFF	TGTGCCACCAGTGACGCCGGGAGGGACCAGGAGCAGTTCTTC
many	TRBD2	TRBV30	TRBJ2-3	CAWSPAFSGVYTQYF	TGTGCCTGGAGTCCAGCGTTTAGCGGGGTGTATACGCAGTATTTT
many	NA	TRBV6-1	TRBJ2-2	CASREAYRNTGELFF	TGTGCCAGCAGGGAAGCATACAGGAACACCGGGGAGCTGTTTTTT
many	NA	TRBV5-1	TRBJ2-7	CASSLRPGPSYEQYF	TGCGCCAGCAGCTTGCGTCCAGGGCCCTCCTACGAGCAGTACTTC
many	NA	TRBV12-3/TRBV12-4	TRBJ2-7	CASSPQDRAYEQYF	TGTGCCAGCAGTCCCCAAGACAGAGCCTACGAGCAGTACTTC
many	NA	TRBV21-1	TRBJ2-7	CASSRAGAPYEQYF	TGTGCCAGCAGCAGGGCGGGGGCCCCCTACGAGCAGTACTTC
NA	TRBD1	TRBV12-3/TRBV12-4	TRBJ1-2	CASSLQQGNGYTF	TGTGCCAGCAGTTTGCAACAGGGGAATGGCTACACCTTC
many	TRBD2	TRBV12-3/TRBV12-4	TRBJ2-3	CASRLAGGKDTQYF	TGTGCCAGCAGACTAGCGGGGGGCAAAGATACGCAGTATTTT
few	TRBD2	TRBV6-5	TRBJ2-3	CASNQLAGGTDTQYF	TGTGCCAGCAACCAACTAGCGGGGGGCACAGATACGCAGTATTTT
many	NA	TRBV29-1	TRBJ1-1	CSLGGGNTEAFF	TGCAGCCTAGGTGGGGGGAACACTGAAGCTTTCTTT
many	NA	TRBV6-2/TRBV6-3	TRBJ2-7	CASSTGHLVGEQYF	TGTGCCAGCAGTACGGGACACCTGGTTGGAGAGCAGTACTTC
many	NA	TRBV18	TRBJ2-3	CASSPGGGGDTQYF	TGTGCCAGCTCACCCGGAGGAGGTGGAGATACGCAGTATTTT
many	NA	TRBV6-2/TRBV6-3	TRBJ1-1	CASSYPGAGPAFF	TGTGCCAGCAGTTACCCAGGGGCGGGGCCAGCTTTCTTT
many	NA	TRBV12-3/TRBV12-4	TRBJ2-2	CASREQGLPTGELFF	TGTGCCAGCAGGGAACAGGGATTGCCCACCGGGGAGCTGTTTTTT
many	TRBD2	TRBV9	TRBJ2-5	CASSAQRGLQETQYF	TGTGCCAGCAGCGCTCAGCGGGGCCTCCAAGAGACCCAGTACTTC
many	NA	TRBV7-2	TRBJ1-2	CASSSGGFYGYTF	TGTGCCAGCAGCTCCGGGGGGTTCTATGGCTACACCTTC
many	NA	TRBV27	TRBJ2-1	CASSLDLSSYNEQFF	TGTGCCAGCAGTTTAGATTTGAGCTCCTACAATGAGCAGTTCTTC
many	NA	TRBV5-1	TRBJ2-2	CASSSAGGGTGELFF	TGCGCCAGCAGCTCCGCCGGAGGGGGCACCGGGGAGCTGTTTTTT
many	NA	TRBV10-3	TRBJ2-3	CAISEPRQVLTSTDTQYF	TGTGCCATCAGTGAACCTAGACAGGTCTTGACTAGCACAGATACGCAGTATTTT
many	TRBD1	TRBV12-3/TRBV12-4	TRBJ1-2	CASSLGQIYGYTF	TGTGCCAGCAGCCTGGGACAGATCTATGGCTACACCTTC
few	NA	TRBV6-2/TRBV6-3	TRBJ2-7	CASSYGNYEQYF	TGTGCCAGCAGTTATGGCAACTACGAGCAGTACTTC
NA	NA	TRBV10-1	TRBJ2-2	CASRDTGTGELFF	TGCGCCAGCAGAGACACCGGCACCGGGGAGCTGTTTTTT
many	TRBD2	TRBV4-2	TRBJ2-3	CASSQETLLAGRTDTQYF	TGTGCCAGCAGCCAAGAGACCCTACTAGCGGGGCGCACAGATACGCAGTATTTT
many	TRBD2	TRBV20-1	TRBJ2-5	CSARDGTSGGQETQYF	TGCAGTGCTAGAGATGGGACTAGCGGGGGACAAGAGACCCAGTACTTC